This TCR beta chain was profiled in a study of shared clonotypes between healthy human individuals. Researchers ran the assay at a deep level. Repertoires were generated with immunoSEQ multiplex PCR, while TCRdb's copy carries only in-frame clones and drops some. The data show around 650,000 clones, with about 95% seen just once and around 0.1% held by the top ten. With regard to this clone: Its antigen remains unknown.

Findings and caveats of the study: All-four-donor shared clonotypes had higher generation probabilities than non-shared clonotypes did.

Trimming removed 6 bases from V and 2 bases from J, with 17 bases in between. Germline loops: CDR1 MGHDK, CDR2 SYGVNS. The CDR3 sequence is 15 residues long. CD45RO negativity and positive selection for CCR7 defined naive CD8 cells, a population that excluded terminally differentiated effector memory CD45RA+ cells. Participating donors were healthy, HIV-negative adults free of recent acute infections or vaccinations. The TCR comes from a woman aged 25 to 39 in good health. Sequencing was carried out using naive CD8+ T cells sorted from blood. V gene TRBV25-1 combines with J gene TRBJ2-7; the D gene is possibly TRBD1 (6 bases). The CDR3 DNA reads TGTGCCAGCAGAGGTTTCAGGGGTTCGACCTACGAGCAGTACTTC. This translates into CASRGFRGSTYEQYF.